Presented here are 17 T cell receptor beta chains from one specimen sequenced in a study of cytomegalovirus exposure and HLA in healthy donors. The PCR used 60 Vbeta and 13 Jbeta primers. Data came from immunoSEQ multiplex PCR; TCRdb stores just in-frame clones and leaves some out. The sample consists of 150,000 to 160,000 clones, under 80% of them appearing once. The sample comprised PBMCs. The receptors were gathered from a man aged 30-40 years in good health and CMV-seronegative.

This clone was detected only once. The rearrangement uses TRBV2 and TRBJ1-4, with 9 positions matching TRBD1. The CDR3 covers 16 residues. Germline lookup yields CDR1 SNHLY and CDR2 FYNNEI. V lost 4 bases, J lost 4 bases, and 7 bases stayed unmatched. In nucleotides, the CDR3 is TGTGCCAGCAGTGTTTTTACAGGGGGCAATAATGAAAAACTGTTTTTT. Encoded protein: CASSVFTGGNNEKLFF. Combining the CDR3 with reference TRBV2 and TRBJ1-4 gives the whole variable domain EPEVTQTPSHQVTQMGQEVILRCVPISNHLYFYWYRQILGQKVEFLVSFYNNEISEKSEIFDDQFSVERPDGSNFTLKIRSTKLEDSAMYFCASSVFTGGNNEKLFFGSGTQLSVL.

The chain uses TRBV2 and TRBJ1-1; D is perhaps TRBD1 (5 bases). Trimming stripped 4 bases from V and 1 base from J, with 10 bases between. The CDR3 totals 14 residues. Germline V lookup: CDR1 SNHLY, CDR2 FYNNEI. CDR3 loop: CASSGTSSNTEAFF. The CDR3 DNA sequence: TGTGCCAGCAGTGGGACATCCTCGAACACTGAAGCTTTCTTT.

The chain uses TRBV5-1 and TRBJ1-4; 9 positions match TRBD1. Germline loops: CDR1 SGHRS, CDR2 YFSETQ. V gave up 0 bases and J gave up 5 bases; unmatched junction bases: 5. The CDR3 spans 16 residues. CDR3 sequence (DNA): TGCGCCAGCAGCTTGGATTCCGGGACAGGGAATGAAAAACTGTTTTTT. This sequence encodes CASSLDSGTGNEKLFF.

This clone was picked up one time. The V and J genes are TRBV28 and TRBJ2-3; D gene unclear. Trimming took 6 bases from V and 2 from J, leaving 12 bases between them. Germline lookup yields CDR1 MDHEN and CDR2 SYDVKM. This CDR3 is built from 14 residues. In nucleotides, the CDR3 is TGTGCCAGCAGACAGTTCGGTGCCACAGATACGCAGTATTTT. This codes for CASRQFGATDTQYF. Variable domain in full (rest from reference TRBV28 and TRBJ2-3): DVKVTQSSRYLVKRTGEKVFLECVQDMDHENMFWYRQDPGLGLRLIYFSYDVKMKEKGDIPEGYSVSREKKERFSLILESASTNQTSMYLCASRQFGATDTQYFGPGTRLTVL.

The chain couples TRBV7-9 to TRBJ2-7; possibly TRBD2 for D (5 bases). CDR1 and CDR2 (germline): SEHNR, FQNEAQ (reference sequence). V gave up 5 bases and J gave up 2 bases, with 7 bases separating them. The CDR3 spans 12 residues. CDR3 sequence (DNA): TGTGCCAGCAGCCCCGGGACCTACGAGCAGTACTTC. Its protein is CASSPGTYEQYF.

As concerns this clone: Within the sample, other DNA sequences also encode this same CDR3. The J gene is TRBJ1-1, the V gene TRBV7-3, with unresolved D. This CDR3 is 13 amino acids long. The germline V gene encodes CDR1 SGHTA and CDR2 FQGTGA. The V end was cut by 0 bases, the J end by 2 bases, with 4 bases between. In DNA form, the CDR3 reads TGTGCCAGCAGCTTAACGGCCAACACTGAAGCTTTCTTT. It specifies CASSLTANTEAFF.

On this clone itself: Other DNA sequences in this sample translate to the same CDR3. This sequence joins TRBV18 and TRBJ2-5, with no clear D. The germline V gene has CDR1 KGHSH and CDR2 LQKENI. The CDR3 loop spans 14 amino acids. Trimming stripped 0 bases from V and 1 base from J, with 6 bases between. This CDR3 reads CASSPPASQETQYF. The CDR3 DNA reads as TGTGCCAGCTCACCACCGGCCAGCCAAGAGACCCAGTACTTC.

The chain links TRBV5-1 to TRBJ1-2; 10 nucleotides align to TRBD1. This CDR3 region has 12 residues. CDR1 and CDR2 (germline): SGHRS, YFSETQ. Trimming took 8 bases from V and 6 from J; bases not matched to a gene: 4. The CDR3 coding sequence is TGCGCCAGTCGACAGGGGGCGGATGGCTACACCTTC. Amino acid sequence: CASRQGADGYTF.

The chain carries TRBV7-8 and TRBJ2-7, with 15 bases aligning to TRBD2. The CDR3 sequence is 16 residues long. Germline loops: CDR1 SGHVS, CDR2 FQNEAQ. V was pared by 5 bases and J by 1 base, with 3 bases of the junction left unmatched. The CDR3 region has the DNA TGTGCCAGCAGCCCCGGGACTAGCGGGGGGTCCTACGAGCAGTACTTC. Translated, it gives CASSPGTSGGSYEQYF.

The chain employs TRBV5-1 and TRBJ2-3, with 13 bases fitting TRBD2. This CDR3 has 18 amino acids. Germline values: CDR1 SGHRS, CDR2 YFSETQ. The J segment lost 6 bases and the V segment lost 3 bases, leaving 13 bases of the junction unmatched. CDR3 in amino acids: CASSSETSGGAVLDTQYF. The CDR3 region has the DNA TGCGCCAGCAGCTCCGAAACTAGCGGGGGGGCCGTTTTGGATACGCAGTATTTT.

Notes on this clone: Other DNA variants within this sample encode the same CDR3. The chain recombines TRBV7-2 with TRBJ2-7; D call uncertain. CDR1 and CDR2 from the germline V gene are SGHTA and FQGNSA. The V gene lost 5 bases and the J gene lost 0 bases, with 5 bases spanning the gap. The length of the CDR3 is 12 residues. CDR3 bases: TGTGCCAGCAGCGCTAGCTCCTACGAGCAGTACTTC. Translating it yields CASSASSYEQYF.

CDR3 bases: TGTGCCAGCAGCCCTAGCGGGGCCTCCTACGAGCAGTACTTC. Translated: CASSPSGASYEQYF. The chain uses TRBV5-6 and TRBJ2-7, with TRBD2 matching 9 bases. The CDR3 is 14 residues long. CDR1 is SGHDT and CDR2 is YYEEEE in the germline V gene. J was trimmed by 0 bases and V by 4 bases; bases with no gene match: 2.

The chain couples TRBV5-4 to TRBJ2-3; D is perhaps TRBD2 (6 bases). The CDR3 runs 15 residues. Deletions cut 4 bases from V and 6 bases from J, with 18 bases between. Germline V gives CDR1 SGHNT, CDR2 YYREEE (reference sequence). This CDR3 reads CASSPPEGLGDTQYF. In DNA, the CDR3 is TGTGCCAGCAGCCCCCCGGAGGGCTTAGGCGATACGCAGTATTTT.

The V and J genes are TRBV7-9 and TRBJ2-5, with a tentative D call TRBD2 (7 bases). The CDR3 runs 15 residues. Germline V CDR1 and CDR2: SEHNR, FQNEAQ (reference sequence). The V and J ends lost 1 base and 1 base respectively, with 10 bases between them. This chain's CDR3 is CASSLEGGGQETQYF. The CDR3 DNA is TGTGCCAGCAGCTTAGAGGGGGGGGGCCAAGAGACCCAGTACTTC.

This rearrangement joins TRBV14 to TRBJ1-2; TRBD1 agrees at 7 bases. Germline CDR1 is SGHDN and CDR2 is FVKESK. The junction had 7 bases not matched to a gene; V was cut back by 3 bases and J by 0 bases. This CDR3 has 16 amino acids. The CDR3 here is CASSQEGARANYGYTF. The CDR3 bases are TGTGCCAGCAGCCAGGAGGGGGCGCGGGCTAACTATGGCTACACCTTC.

J is TRBJ1-2 and V is TRBV28; 8 bases align to TRBD1. The ends lost 1 base at V and 0 bases at J; junction bases unmatched: 7. This CDR3 spans 17 amino acids. CDR1 and CDR2 from the germline V gene are MDHEN and SYDVKM. The CDR3 DNA reads TGTGCCAGCAGTTTATTCGGACAGGGCCTCACTAACTATGGCTACACCTTC. This translates into CASSLFGQGLTNYGYTF.

V and J are TRBV28 and TRBJ1-2; tentative D call: TRBD1 (6 bases). The germline gives CDR1 MDHEN, CDR2 SYDVKM. The length of the CDR3 is 14 residues. Trimming cost V 5 bases and J 2 bases, with 12 bases left between them. The CDR3: CASSLGGTNYGYTF. CDR3 coding DNA: TGTGCCAGCAGTCTCGGGGGGACAAACTATGGCTACACCTTC.